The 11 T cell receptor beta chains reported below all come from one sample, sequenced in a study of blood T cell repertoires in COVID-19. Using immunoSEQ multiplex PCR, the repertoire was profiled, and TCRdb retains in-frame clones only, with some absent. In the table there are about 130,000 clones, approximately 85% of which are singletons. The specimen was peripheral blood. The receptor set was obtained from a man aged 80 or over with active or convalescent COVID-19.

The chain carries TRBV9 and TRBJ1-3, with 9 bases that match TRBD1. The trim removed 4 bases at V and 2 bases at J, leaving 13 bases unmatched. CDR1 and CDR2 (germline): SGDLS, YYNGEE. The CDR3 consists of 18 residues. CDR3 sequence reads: CASSPTDRGPRAGNTIYF. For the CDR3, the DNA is TGTGCCAGCAGCCCGACGGACAGGGGCCCGCGGGCTGGAAACACCATATATTTT.

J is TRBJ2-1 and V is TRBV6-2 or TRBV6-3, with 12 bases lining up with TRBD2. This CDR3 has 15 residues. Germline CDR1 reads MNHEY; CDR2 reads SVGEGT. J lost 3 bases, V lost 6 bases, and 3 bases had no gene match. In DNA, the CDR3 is TGTGCCAGCAGCATACTAGCGGGAGGCTACAATGAGCAGTTCTTC. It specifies CASSILAGGYNEQFF.

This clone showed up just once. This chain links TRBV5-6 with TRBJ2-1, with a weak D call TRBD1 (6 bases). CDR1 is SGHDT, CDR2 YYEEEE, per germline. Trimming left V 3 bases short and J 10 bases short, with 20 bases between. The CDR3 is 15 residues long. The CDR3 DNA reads TGTGCCAGCAGCTACCTAAACAGGGTCGGAGGCGAGCAGTTCTTC. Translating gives CASSYLNRVGGEQFF.

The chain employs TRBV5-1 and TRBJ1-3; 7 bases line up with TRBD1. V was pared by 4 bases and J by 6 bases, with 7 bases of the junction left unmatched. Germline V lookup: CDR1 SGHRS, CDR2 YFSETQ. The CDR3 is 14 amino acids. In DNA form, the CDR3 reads TGCGCCAGCAGCCTAGGACAGGCCGTAAACACCATATATTTT. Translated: CASSLGQAVNTIYF.

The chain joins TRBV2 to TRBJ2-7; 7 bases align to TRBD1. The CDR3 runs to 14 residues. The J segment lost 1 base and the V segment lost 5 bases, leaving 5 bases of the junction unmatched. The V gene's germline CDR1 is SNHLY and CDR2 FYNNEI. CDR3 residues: CASSSDRTSYEQYF. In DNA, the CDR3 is TGTGCCAGCAGTTCGGACAGGACTTCCTACGAGCAGTACTTC.

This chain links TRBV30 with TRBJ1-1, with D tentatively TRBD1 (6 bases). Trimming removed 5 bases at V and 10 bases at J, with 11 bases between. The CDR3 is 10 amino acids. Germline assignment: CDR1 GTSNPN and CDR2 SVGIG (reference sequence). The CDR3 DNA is TGTGCCTGGGGAACAGGGCCAGCTTTCTTT. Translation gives CAWGTGPAFF.

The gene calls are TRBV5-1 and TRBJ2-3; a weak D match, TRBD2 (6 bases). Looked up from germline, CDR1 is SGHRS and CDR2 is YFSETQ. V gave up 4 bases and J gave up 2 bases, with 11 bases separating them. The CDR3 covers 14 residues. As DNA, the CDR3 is TGCGCCAGCAGCCCTAGCGTAGACACAGATACGCAGTATTTT. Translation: CASSPSVDTDTQYF.

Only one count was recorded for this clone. The CDR3 region is CASSPPDSLGGYTF. The CDR3, as DNA: TGTGCCAGCTCACCCCCCGACAGTTTGGGCGGCTACACCTTC. J is TRBJ1-2 and V is TRBV18; a weak D match, TRBD1 (5 bases). The CDR3 has 14 residues. V gave up 3 bases and J gave up 8 bases, with 16 bases separating them. CDR1 and CDR2 from the germline V gene are KGHSH and LQKENI.

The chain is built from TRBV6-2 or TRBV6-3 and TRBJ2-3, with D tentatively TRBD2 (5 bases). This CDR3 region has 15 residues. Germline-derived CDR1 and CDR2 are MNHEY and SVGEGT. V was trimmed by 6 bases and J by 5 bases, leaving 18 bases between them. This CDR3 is CASSSGLPPKDTQYF. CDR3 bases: TGTGCCAGCAGCTCCGGACTGCCCCCCAAAGATACGCAGTATTTT.

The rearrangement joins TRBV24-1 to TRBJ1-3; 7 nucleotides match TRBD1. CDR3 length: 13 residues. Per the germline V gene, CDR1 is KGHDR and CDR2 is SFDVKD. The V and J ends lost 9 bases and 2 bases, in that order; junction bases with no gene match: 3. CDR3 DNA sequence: TGTGCCACCTCAGGGGGTCCTGGAAACACCATATATTTT. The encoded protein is CATSGGPGNTIYF.

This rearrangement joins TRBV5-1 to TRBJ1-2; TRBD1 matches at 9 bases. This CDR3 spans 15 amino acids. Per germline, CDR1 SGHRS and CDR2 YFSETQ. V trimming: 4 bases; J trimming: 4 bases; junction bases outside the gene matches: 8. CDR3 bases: TGCGCCAGCAGCGGAATGACAGGGGGAGGCTATGGCTACACCTTC. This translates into CASSGMTGGGYGYTF.